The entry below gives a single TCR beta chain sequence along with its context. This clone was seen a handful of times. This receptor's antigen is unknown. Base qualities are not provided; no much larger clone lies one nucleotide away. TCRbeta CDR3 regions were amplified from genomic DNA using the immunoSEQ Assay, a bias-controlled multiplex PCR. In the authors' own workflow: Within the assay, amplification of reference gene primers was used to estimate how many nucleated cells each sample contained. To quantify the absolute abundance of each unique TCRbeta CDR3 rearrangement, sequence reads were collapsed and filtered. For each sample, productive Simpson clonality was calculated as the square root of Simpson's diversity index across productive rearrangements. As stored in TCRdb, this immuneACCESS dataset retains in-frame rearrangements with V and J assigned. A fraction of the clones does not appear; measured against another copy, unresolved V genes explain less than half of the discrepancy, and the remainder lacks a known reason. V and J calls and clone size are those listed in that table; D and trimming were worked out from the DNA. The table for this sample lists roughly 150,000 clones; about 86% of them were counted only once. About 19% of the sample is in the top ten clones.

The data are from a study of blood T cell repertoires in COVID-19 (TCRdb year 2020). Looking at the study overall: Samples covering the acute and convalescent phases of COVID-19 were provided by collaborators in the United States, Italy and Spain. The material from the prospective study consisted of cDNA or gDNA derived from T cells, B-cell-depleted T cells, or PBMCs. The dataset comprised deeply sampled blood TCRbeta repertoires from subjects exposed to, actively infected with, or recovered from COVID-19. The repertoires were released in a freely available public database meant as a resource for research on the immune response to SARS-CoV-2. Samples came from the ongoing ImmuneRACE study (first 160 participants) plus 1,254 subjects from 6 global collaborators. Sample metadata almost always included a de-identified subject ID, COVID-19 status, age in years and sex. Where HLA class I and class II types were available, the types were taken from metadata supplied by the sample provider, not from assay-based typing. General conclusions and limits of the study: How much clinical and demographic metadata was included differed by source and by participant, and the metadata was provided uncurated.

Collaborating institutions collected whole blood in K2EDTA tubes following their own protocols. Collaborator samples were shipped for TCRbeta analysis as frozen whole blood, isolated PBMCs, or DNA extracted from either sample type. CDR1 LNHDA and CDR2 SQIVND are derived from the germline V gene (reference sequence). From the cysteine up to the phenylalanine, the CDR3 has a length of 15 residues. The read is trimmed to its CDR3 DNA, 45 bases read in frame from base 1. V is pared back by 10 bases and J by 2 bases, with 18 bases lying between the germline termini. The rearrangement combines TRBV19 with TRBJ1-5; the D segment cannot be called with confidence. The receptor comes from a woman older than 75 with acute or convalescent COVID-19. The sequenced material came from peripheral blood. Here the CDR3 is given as CATDRGQVGNQPQHF. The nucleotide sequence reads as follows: TGTGCCACCGACCGTGGGCAGGTGGGCAATCAGCCCCAGCATTTT. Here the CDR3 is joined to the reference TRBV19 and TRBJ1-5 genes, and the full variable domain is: DGGITQSPKYLFRKEGQNVTLSCEQNLNHDAMYWYRQDPGQGLRLIYYSQIVNDFQKGDIAEGYSVSREKKESFPLTVTSAQKNPTAFYLCATDRGQVGNQPQHFGDGTRLSIL.